The T cell receptor (beta chain) under discussion was sequenced for a study of CD8 T cells in Susac syndrome. Deletions cut 5 bases from V and 4 bases from J, with 11 bases between. This CDR3 contains 13 residues. Germline V CDR1 and CDR2: MNHEY, SVGAGI. After extraction with the RNeasy kit, 0.5 to 1 ug of the RNA was reverse transcribed using random hexamers. Amplification of TCR beta CDR3 was carried out by immunoSEQ multiplex PCR, which covered 54 Vbeta and 13 Jbeta segments. TCRdb re-analysed the immunoSEQ multiplex PCR reads in MiXCR, keeping a single row per CDR3 protein. Here the sample spans around 180,000 distinct CDR3 sequences, over 85% being singletons. From blood CD8+ and CD4+ T cells, the TCR beta chain was sequenced. Negative isolation yielded CD8+ and CD4+ T cells; FACS enriched TEMRA cells.

What was sequenced was CD4+ T cells from PBMCs. V and J are TRBV6-5 and TRBJ1-2; D gene ambiguous. The TCR originated in a human donor with multiple sclerosis. CDR3 in amino acids: CASSAGMFYGYTF. CDR3 in DNA: TGTGCCAGCAGTGCGGGAATGTTCTATGGCTACACCTTC.